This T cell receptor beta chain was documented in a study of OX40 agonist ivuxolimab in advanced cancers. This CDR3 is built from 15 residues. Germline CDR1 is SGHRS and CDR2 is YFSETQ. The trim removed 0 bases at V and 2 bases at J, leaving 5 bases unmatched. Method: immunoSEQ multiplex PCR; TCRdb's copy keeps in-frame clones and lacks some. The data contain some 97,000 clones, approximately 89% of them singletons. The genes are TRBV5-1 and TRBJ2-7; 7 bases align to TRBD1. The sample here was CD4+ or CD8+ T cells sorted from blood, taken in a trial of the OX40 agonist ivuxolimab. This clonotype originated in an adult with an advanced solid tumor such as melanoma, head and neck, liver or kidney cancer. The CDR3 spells CASSLGTGLTYEQYF. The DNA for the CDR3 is TGCGCCAGCAGCTTGGGGACAGGCCTGACCTACGAGCAGTACTTC.